This TCR beta chain was sequenced for a study of regulatory T cells in long-lasting Graves disease. Time point of the sample: newly diagnosed GD, antithyroid drugs for less than 3 months. Isolated PBMC RNA provided the starting material for the TCR library. CDR3 length equals 13 residues. Per germline, CDR1 SGHTA and CDR2 FQGNSA. V gave up 3 bases and J gave up 2 bases, with 7 bases separating them. Arm-PCR of CDR3 regions and iRepertoire HTBI primers were the basis on which TCR beta libraries were built. TCRdb re-analysed the multiplex PCR reads in MiXCR, keeping a single row per CDR3 protein. This sample has roughly 260,000 distinct CDR3 sequences, with 15% to 20% found just once. This clonotype was picked up a small number of times. The data were also submitted as part of a second study, on T cells in Graves' hyperthyroidism and ophthalmopathy.

Sequencing was performed on peripheral blood mononuclear cells (PBMCs), taken at new diagnosis, from a patient treated with antithyroid drugs. The clonotype originates from a woman aged 25 to 39 with Graves disease. The genes are TRBV7-2 and TRBJ2-5, with D hard to call. The CDR3 sequence: CASSLQVQETQYF. Written as DNA, the CDR3 is TGTGCCAGCAGCTTGCAGGTACAAGAGACCCAGTACTTC. Filled out from reference TRBV7-2 and TRBJ2-5, the complete variable domain reads GAGVSQSPSNKVTEKGKDVELRCDPISGHTALYWYRQSLGQGLEFLIYFQGNSAPDKSGLPSDRFSAERTGGSVSTLTIQRTQQEDSAVYLCASSLQVQETQYFGPGTRLLVL.